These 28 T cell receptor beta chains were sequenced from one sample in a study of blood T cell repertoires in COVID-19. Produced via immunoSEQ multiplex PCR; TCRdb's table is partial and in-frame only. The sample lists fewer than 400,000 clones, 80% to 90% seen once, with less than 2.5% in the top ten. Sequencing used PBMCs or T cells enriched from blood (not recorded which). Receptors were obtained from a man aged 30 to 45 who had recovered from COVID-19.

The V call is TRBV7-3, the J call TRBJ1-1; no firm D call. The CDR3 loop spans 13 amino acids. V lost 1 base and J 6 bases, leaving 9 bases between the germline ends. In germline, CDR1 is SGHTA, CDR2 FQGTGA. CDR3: CASSLKEASEAFF. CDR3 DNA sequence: TGTGCCAGCAGCTTAAAGGAGGCATCTGAAGCTTTCTTT.

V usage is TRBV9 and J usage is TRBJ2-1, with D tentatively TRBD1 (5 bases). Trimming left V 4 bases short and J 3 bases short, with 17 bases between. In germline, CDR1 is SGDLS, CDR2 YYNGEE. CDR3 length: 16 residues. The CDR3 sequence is CASSRTTGIHYNEQFF. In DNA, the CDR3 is TGTGCCAGCAGCCGGACCACAGGTATACACTACAATGAGCAGTTCTTC.

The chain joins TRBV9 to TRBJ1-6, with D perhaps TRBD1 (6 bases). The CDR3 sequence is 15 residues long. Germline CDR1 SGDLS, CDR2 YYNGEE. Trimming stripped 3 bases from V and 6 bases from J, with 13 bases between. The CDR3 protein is CASSALGTLNSPLHF. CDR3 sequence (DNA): TGTGCCAGCAGCGCCCTGGGGACACTTAATTCACCCCTCCACTTT.

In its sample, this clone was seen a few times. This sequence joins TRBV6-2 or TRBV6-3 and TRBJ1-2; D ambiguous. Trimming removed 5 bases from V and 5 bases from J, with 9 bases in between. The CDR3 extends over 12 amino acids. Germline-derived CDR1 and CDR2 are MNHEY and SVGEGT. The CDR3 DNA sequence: TGTGCCAGCAGTCGTTCTCCTTATGGCTACACCTTC. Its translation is CASSRSPYGYTF.

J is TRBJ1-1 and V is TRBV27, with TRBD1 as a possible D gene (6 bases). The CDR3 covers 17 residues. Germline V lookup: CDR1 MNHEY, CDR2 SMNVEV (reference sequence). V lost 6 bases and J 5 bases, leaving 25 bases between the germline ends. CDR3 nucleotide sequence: TGTGCCAGCAGGTTGGTGGGGGCAGAAGGTTTAAGTACTGAAGCTTTCTTT. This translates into CASRLVGAEGLSTEAFF.

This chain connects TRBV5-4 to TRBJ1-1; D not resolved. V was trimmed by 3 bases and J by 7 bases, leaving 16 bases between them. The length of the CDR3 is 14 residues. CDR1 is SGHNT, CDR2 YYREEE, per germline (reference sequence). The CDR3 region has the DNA TGTGCCAGCAGCTGGAGTCGGGGTATGGGTGAAGCTTTCTTT. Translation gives CASSWSRGMGEAFF.

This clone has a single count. CDR3 sequence (DNA): TGTGCCAGCAGCTTCGAGTTCCCCTCCTACGAGCAGTACTTC. Its translation is CASSFEFPSYEQYF. This rearrangement joins TRBV3-1 (or the pseudogene TRBV3-2) to TRBJ2-7; D unresolved. The CDR3 consists of 14 residues. The germline CDR1 and CDR2 sequences are LGHDT and YNNKEL (reference sequence). Trimming removed 5 bases from V and 0 bases from J, with 11 bases in between.

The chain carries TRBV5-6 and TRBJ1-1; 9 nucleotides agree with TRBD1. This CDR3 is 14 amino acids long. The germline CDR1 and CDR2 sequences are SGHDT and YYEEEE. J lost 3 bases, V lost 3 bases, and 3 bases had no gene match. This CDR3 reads CASSSQGADTEAFF. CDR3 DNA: TGTGCCAGCAGCTCACAGGGGGCTGACACTGAAGCTTTCTTT.

The DNA of the CDR3 is TGTGCCAGCAGCGAGCAGGGCTACGAGCAGTACTTC. Translation gives CASSEQGYEQYF. The rearrangement links TRBV11-2 to TRBJ2-7; weak D call: TRBD1 (5 bases). Germline assignment: CDR1 SGHAT and CDR2 FQNNGV. The CDR3 totals 12 residues. V was cut by 5 bases and J by 3 bases, with 8 bases left in between.

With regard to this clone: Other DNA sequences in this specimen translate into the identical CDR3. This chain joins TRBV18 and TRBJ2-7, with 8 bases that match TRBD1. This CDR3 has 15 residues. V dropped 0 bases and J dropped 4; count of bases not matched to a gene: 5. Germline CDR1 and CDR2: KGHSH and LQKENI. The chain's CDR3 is CASSPPGQGRYEQYF. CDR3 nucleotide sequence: TGTGCCAGCTCACCACCCGGACAGGGTAGGTACGAGCAGTACTTC.

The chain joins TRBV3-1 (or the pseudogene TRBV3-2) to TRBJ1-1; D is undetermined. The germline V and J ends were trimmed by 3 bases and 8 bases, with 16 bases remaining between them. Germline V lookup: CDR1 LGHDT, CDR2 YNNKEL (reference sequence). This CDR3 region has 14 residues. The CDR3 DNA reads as TGTGCCAGCAGCCAGGGAGCAGCCACCCCCGAAGCTTTCTTT. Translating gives CASSQGAATPEAFF.

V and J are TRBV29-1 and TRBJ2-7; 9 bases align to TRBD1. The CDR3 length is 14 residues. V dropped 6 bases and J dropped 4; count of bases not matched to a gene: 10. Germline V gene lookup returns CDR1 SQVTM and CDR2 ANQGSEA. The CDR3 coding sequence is TGCAGCGTAGCAACCGGGACAGGGAGATACGAGCAGTACTTC. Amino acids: CSVATGTGRYEQYF.

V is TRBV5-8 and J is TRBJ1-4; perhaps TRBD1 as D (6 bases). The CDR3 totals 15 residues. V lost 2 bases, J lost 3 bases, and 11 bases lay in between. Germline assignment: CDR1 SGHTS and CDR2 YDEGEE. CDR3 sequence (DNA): TGTGCCAGCAGCTTCGGACAGTCAGCTAATGAAAAACTGTTTTTT. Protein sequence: CASSFGQSANEKLFF.

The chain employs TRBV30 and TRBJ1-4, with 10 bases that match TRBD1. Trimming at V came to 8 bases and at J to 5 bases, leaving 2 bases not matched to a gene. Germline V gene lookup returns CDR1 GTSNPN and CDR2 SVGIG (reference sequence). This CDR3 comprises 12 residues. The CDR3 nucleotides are TGTGCCCTGGGACAGGGGAATGAAAAACTGTTTTTT. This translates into CALGQGNEKLFF.

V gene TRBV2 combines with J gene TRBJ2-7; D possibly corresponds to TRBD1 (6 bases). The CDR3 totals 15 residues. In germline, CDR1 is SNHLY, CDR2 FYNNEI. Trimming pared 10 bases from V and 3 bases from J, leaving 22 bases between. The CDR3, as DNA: TGTGCCACGAGATTGGACAGAGGGTCCCACTACGAGCAGTACTTC. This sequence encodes CATRLDRGSHYEQYF.

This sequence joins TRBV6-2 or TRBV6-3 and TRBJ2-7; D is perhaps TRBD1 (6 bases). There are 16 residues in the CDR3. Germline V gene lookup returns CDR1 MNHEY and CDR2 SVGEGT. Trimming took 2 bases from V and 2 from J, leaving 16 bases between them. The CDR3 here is CASSYPLQGWTYEQYF. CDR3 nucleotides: TGTGCCAGCAGTTACCCACTACAGGGATGGACCTACGAGCAGTACTTC.

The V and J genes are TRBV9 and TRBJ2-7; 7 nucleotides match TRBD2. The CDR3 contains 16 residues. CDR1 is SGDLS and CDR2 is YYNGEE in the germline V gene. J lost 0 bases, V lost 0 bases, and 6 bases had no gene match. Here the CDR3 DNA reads TGTGCCAGCAGCGTAGGGCTGGGGGGGACCTCCTACGAGCAGTACTTC. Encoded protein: CASSVGLGGTSYEQYF.

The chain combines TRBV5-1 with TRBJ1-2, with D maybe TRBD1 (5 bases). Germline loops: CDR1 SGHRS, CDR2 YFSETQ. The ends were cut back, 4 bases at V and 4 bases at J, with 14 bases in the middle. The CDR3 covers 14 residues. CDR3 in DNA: TGCGCCAGCAGCCCGGACATCGGGCGCTATGGCTACACCTTC. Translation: CASSPDIGRYGYTF.

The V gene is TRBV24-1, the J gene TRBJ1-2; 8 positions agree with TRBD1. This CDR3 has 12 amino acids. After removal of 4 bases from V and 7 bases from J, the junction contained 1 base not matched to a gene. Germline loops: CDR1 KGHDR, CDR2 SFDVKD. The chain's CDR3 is CATSDDRGGYTF. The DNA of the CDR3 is TGTGCCACCAGTGACGACAGGGGTGGCTACACCTTC.

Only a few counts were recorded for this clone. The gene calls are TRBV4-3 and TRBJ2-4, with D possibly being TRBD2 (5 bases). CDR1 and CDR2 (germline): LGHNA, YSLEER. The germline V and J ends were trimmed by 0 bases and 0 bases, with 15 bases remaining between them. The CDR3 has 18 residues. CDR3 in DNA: TGCGCCAGCAGCCAAGATCCTAGAGGGTCAGGAGCCAAAAACATTCAGTACTTC. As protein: CASSQDPRGSGAKNIQYF.

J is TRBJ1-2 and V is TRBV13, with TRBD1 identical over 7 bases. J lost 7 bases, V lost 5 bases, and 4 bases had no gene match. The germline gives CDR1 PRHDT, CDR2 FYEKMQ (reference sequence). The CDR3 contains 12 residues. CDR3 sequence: CASSPNRGGYTF. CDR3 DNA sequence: TGTGCCAGCAGCCCTAACAGGGGTGGCTACACCTTC. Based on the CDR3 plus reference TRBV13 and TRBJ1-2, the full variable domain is AAGVIQSPRHLIKEKRETATLKCYPIPRHDTVYWYQQGPGQDPQFLISFYEKMQSDKGSIPDRFSAQQFSDYHSELNMSSLELGDSALYFCASSPNRGGYTFGSGTRLTVV.

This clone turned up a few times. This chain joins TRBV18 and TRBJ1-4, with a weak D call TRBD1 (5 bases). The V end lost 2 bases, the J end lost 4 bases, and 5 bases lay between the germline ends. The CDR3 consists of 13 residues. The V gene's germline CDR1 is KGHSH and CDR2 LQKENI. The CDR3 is CASSPDSNEKLFF. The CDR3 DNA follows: TGTGCCAGCTCACCAGACAGTAATGAAAAACTGTTTTTT.

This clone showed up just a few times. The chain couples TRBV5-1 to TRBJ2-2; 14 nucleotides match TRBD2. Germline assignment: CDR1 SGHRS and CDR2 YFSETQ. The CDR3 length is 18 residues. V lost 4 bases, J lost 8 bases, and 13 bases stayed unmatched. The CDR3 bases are TGCGCCAGCAGCCAAGGACTAGCGGGGGGTGAGCTTCGTGGGGAGCTGTTTTTT. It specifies CASSQGLAGGELRGELFF. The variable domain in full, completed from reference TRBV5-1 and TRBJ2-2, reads KAGVTQTPRYLIKTRGQQVTLSCSPISGHRSVSWYQQTPGQGLQFLFEYFSETQRNKGNFPGRFSGRQFSNSRSEMNVSTLELGDSALYLCASSQGLAGGELRGELFFGEGSRLTVL.

The CDR3 reads CASSYWGDTGELFF. The DNA of the CDR3 is TGCGCCAGCAGCTATTGGGGGGACACCGGGGAGCTGTTTTTT. V is TRBV5-1 and J is TRBJ2-2; D possibly corresponds to TRBD2 (6 bases). Germline assignment: CDR1 SGHRS and CDR2 YFSETQ. V lost 3 bases and J 3 bases, leaving 9 bases between the germline ends. The CDR3 is made up of 14 amino acids. The full variable domain, its missing parts supplied by reference TRBV5-1 and TRBJ2-2, is KAGVTQTPRYLIKTRGQQVTLSCSPISGHRSVSWYQQTPGQGLQFLFEYFSETQRNKGNFPGRFSGRQFSNSRSEMNVSTLELGDSALYLCASSYWGDTGELFFGEGSRLTVL.

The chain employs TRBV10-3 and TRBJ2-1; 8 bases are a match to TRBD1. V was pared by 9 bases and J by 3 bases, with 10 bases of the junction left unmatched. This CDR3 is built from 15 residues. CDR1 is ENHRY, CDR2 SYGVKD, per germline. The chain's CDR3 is CAMGEDRASYNEQFF. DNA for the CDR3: TGTGCCATGGGAGAGGACAGGGCAAGCTACAATGAGCAGTTCTTC.

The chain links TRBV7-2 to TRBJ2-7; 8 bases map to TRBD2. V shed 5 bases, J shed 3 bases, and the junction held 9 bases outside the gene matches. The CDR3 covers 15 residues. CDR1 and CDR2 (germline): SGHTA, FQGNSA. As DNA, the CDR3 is TGTGCCAGCAGCGCCCGGGGGCTAGCGGGCTACGAGCAGTACTTC. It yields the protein CASSARGLAGYEQYF.

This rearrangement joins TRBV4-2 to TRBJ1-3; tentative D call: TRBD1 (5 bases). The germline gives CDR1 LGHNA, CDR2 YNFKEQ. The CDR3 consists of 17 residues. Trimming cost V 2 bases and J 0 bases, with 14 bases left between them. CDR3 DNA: TGTGCCAGCAGCCAACTCTCTCAGACAGTCTCTGGAAACACCATATATTTT. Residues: CASSQLSQTVSGNTIYF.

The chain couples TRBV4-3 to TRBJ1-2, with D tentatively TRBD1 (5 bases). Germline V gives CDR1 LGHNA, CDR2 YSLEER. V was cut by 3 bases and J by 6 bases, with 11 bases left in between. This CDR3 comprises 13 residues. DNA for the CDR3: TGCGCCAGCAGCCAGTCTTCGGGGGATGGCTACACCTTC. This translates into CASSQSSGDGYTF.